This entry features one T cell receptor beta chain sequence. The antigen is undetermined. Trimming shortened V by 4 bases and J by 2 bases, and 14 bases separated the two germline ends. The CDR3 sequence is 15 residues long. The germline gives CDR1 MNHEY, CDR2 SMNVEV (reference sequence). The sample comes from a study of CD8 T cells in ankylosing spondylitis. Study-level points and caveats: Clones tied to disease were said to be significantly enriched in matched ankylosing spondylitis synovial fluid. Blood of patients with ankylosing spondylitis appeared to be characterized by a TCR beta motif of eight or nine highly homologous variants.

For TCR beta, libraries came from quantitative 5'-RACE with molecular barcodes. TCRdb itself ran the 5' RACE reads through MiXCR, one entry per CDR3 protein. The sample has hundreds of thousands of distinct CDR3 sequences, roughly a quarter seen once. This chain links TRBV27 with TRBJ2-5; no definite D call. Input material: blood, either unsorted or a sorted T cell fraction (not recorded which). This clonotype originated in a male donor with ankylosing spondylitis. The CDR3 sequence: CASSSPGGRQETQYF. The CDR3 DNA reads as TGTGCCAGCAGTTCGCCTGGCGGCAGACAAGAGACCCAGTACTTC.